This T cell receptor beta chain was captured by sequencing in a study of T cell changes during pregnancy in multiple sclerosis. Germline CDR1 MNHNS, CDR2 SASEGT. The CDR3 is made up of 16 amino acids. V lost 3 bases to trimming and J lost 0 bases; unmatched junction nucleotides: 6. Clones were sequenced by immunoSEQ multiplex PCR, and TCRdb holds only the in-frame ones, with some missing. The table records roughly 89,000 clones, 94% of them present only once. This receptor was obtained from a female donor in good health, enrolled as a control in a pregnancy study. The material sequenced was peripheral blood, taken after pregnancy. The chain is built from TRBV6-1 and TRBJ1-1; 8 nucleotides align to TRBD1. The CDR3 DNA reads as TGTGCCAGCAGTGATCGTTACAGGGGGGTGAACACTGAAGCTTTCTTT. Translation gives CASSDRYRGVNTEAFF.